Shown below are 14 T cell receptor beta chains from a single sample sequenced in a study of blood T cell repertoires in COVID-19. The protocol was immunoSEQ multiplex PCR, while the TCRdb copy is restricted to in-frame clones and leaves out a portion. The data show 200,000 to 250,000 clones, roughly 90% seen once. Material: peripheral blood. All receptors come from a man aged 40-55 years with active or convalescent COVID-19.

This chain joins TRBV9 and TRBJ1-1; D is unclear. Germline V CDR1 and CDR2: SGDLS, YYNGEE. The CDR3 extends over 15 amino acids. Trimming cost V 0 bases and J 2 bases, with 11 bases left between them. As DNA, the CDR3 is TGTGCCAGCAGCGTAGATGGCGGTGACAACACTGAAGCTTTCTTT. Protein sequence: CASSVDGGDNTEAFF.

The gene calls are TRBV30 and TRBJ1-2; the D gene is possibly TRBD1 (6 bases). V was clipped by 5 bases and J by 3 bases, with 13 bases between them. The CDR3 is made up of 13 amino acids. Germline V gives CDR1 GTSNPN, CDR2 SVGIG (reference sequence). CDR3 loop: CAWDETGYYGYTF. In nucleotides, the CDR3 is TGTGCCTGGGATGAGACAGGCTACTATGGCTACACCTTC.

The genes are TRBV5-1 and TRBJ1-2, with TRBD1 matching 7 bases. The length of the CDR3 is 12 residues. With V trimmed by 7 bases and J by 6 bases, 6 bases remained unmatched. Germline loops: CDR1 SGHRS, CDR2 YFSETQ. CDR3 protein: CASEGAGDGYTF. For the CDR3, the DNA is TGCGCCAGCGAGGGGGCTGGTGATGGCTACACCTTC.

The CDR3 region has the DNA TGTGCCAGCAGCCAATTTAATTCTGGGGCCAACGTCCTGACTTTC. Translating gives CASSQFNSGANVLTF. This chain links TRBV16 with TRBJ2-6; D uncertain. This CDR3 spans 15 amino acids. Trimming stripped 1 base from V and 1 base from J, with 5 bases between. Germline assignment: CDR1 KGHSY and CDR2 FQNENV. Full variable domain (missing parts from reference TRBV16 and TRBJ2-6): GEEVAQTPKHLVRGEGQKAKLYCAPIKGHSYVFWYQQVLKNEFKFLISFQNENVFDETGMPKERFSAKCLPNSPCSLEIQATKLEDSAVYFCASSQFNSGANVLTFGAGSRLTVL.

CDR3 bases: TGCGCCAGCAGCTCGTGGACAGGGGGCGACACTGAAGCTTTCTTT. Translating gives CASSSWTGGDTEAFF. The chain is built from TRBV5-1 and TRBJ1-1; 11 bases match TRBD1. Germline values: CDR1 SGHRS, CDR2 YFSETQ. The CDR3 has 15 residues. V was pared by 3 bases and J by 3 bases, with 4 bases of the junction left unmatched.

This sequence joins TRBV6-5 and TRBJ1-2; 9 bases agree with TRBD1. CDR1 MNHEY and CDR2 SVGAGI come from the germline V gene. J lost 4 bases, V lost 6 bases, and 6 bases had no gene match. The CDR3 is made up of 14 amino acids. The CDR3 DNA sequence: TGTGCCAGCAGCGACAGGGGGAAAGGCTATGGCTACACCTTC. The encoded protein is CASSDRGKGYGYTF.

The genes are TRBV5-4 and TRBJ2-7, with a tentative D call TRBD1 (6 bases). From germline, CDR1 is SGHNT and CDR2 YYREEE (reference sequence). This CDR3 has 14 residues. Trimming removed 4 bases from V and 0 bases from J, with 11 bases in between. For the CDR3, the DNA is TGTGCCAGCAGCCCGGACAGCAACTCCTACGAGCAGTACTTC. Encoded protein: CASSPDSNSYEQYF.

The chain links TRBV28 to TRBJ1-1; D is undetermined. V lost 7 bases, J lost 2 bases, and 17 bases lay in between. Germline CDR1 and CDR2: MDHEN and SYDVKM. The CDR3 is 15 residues long. CDR3 DNA: TGTGCCAGCACCACAGCGGACCAACTCAACACTGAAGCTTTCTTT. As protein: CASTTADQLNTEAFF.

The rearrangement joins TRBV12-3 or TRBV12-4 to TRBJ2-1; 8 positions agree with TRBD2. This CDR3 is built from 13 residues. Trimming at V came to 3 bases and at J to 9 bases, leaving 4 bases not matched to a gene. The CDR3 region is CASSLTSATEQFF. DNA of the CDR3: TGTGCCAGCAGTTTGACTAGCGCCACTGAGCAGTTCTTC.

This clone showed up just a few times. The chain employs TRBV27 and TRBJ2-5; 8 bases are shared with TRBD2. Germline V gives CDR1 MNHEY, CDR2 SMNVEV (reference sequence). Trimming cost V 6 bases and J 5 bases; bases outside gene matches: 17. This CDR3 region has 17 residues. CDR3 sequence reads: CASRQDPFAGGEETQYF. CDR3 DNA: TGTGCCAGCAGACAGGACCCCTTCGCGGGAGGTGAGGAGACCCAGTACTTC.

This clone was counted only a few times. V is TRBV3-1 (or the pseudogene TRBV3-2) and J is TRBJ1-6, with TRBD1 as a possible D gene (5 bases). This CDR3 comprises 16 residues. Trimming removed 6 bases from V and 0 bases from J, with 12 bases in between. Germline loops: CDR1 LGHDT, CDR2 YNNKEL (reference sequence). The CDR3 region is CASSRTYGSYNSPLHF. The DNA for the CDR3 is TGTGCCAGCAGTCGGACATATGGCTCCTATAATTCACCCCTCCACTTT.

V usage is TRBV7-8 and J usage is TRBJ2-2; D may be TRBD1 (6 bases). CDR3 length: 15 residues. V was trimmed by 4 bases and J by 4 bases, leaving 13 bases between them. CDR1 and CDR2 (germline): SGHVS, FQNEAQ. The DNA of the CDR3 is TGTGCCAGCAGCTCGCAACAGGGTCCCACCGGGGAGCTGTTTTTT. This codes for CASSSQQGPTGELFF.

V usage is TRBV5-1 and J usage is TRBJ1-6; D perhaps matches TRBD1 (6 bases). This CDR3 has 16 residues. In germline, CDR1 is SGHRS, CDR2 YFSETQ. V shed 4 bases and J shed 0 bases, with 11 bases lying between them. The CDR3 sequence is CASSLDRSSYNSPLHF. CDR3 coding DNA: TGCGCCAGCAGCCTAGACAGGAGCTCCTATAATTCACCCCTCCACTTT.

This clone was counted a single time. The V and J genes are TRBV7-9 and TRBJ1-6; no clear D. Trimming shortened V by 2 bases and J by 10 bases, and 9 bases separated the two germline ends. The CDR3 totals 13 residues. Germline-derived CDR1 and CDR2 are SEHNR and FQNEAQ (reference sequence). The CDR3 region is CASSLSHGSPLHF. The DNA of the CDR3 is TGTGCCAGCAGCTTAAGTCACGGGTCACCCCTCCACTTT.